Presented here are 6 T cell receptor beta chains from one specimen sequenced in a study of PD-1 blockade in classical Hodgkin lymphoma. Clones were read by immunoSEQ multiplex PCR, and TCRdb kept only the in-frame ones, dropping some. The table records approximately 90,000 clones, 75% to 85% of them present only once. Described time point: cycle 4 day 1 (C4D1), after 5 to 7 weeks of nivolumab. Every patient relapsed after autologous stem cell transplantation, and brentuximab vedotin exposure varied. This sample comprised peripheral blood mononuclear cells (PBMCs), obtained before the fourth cycle of nivolumab. The receptors shown here come from a human donor with classical Hodgkin lymphoma.

The CDR3 protein is CATSRDAEGETQYF. The CDR3 region has the DNA TGTGCCACCAGCAGAGATGCCGAGGGGGAGACCCAGTACTTC. V is TRBV15 and J is TRBJ2-5; perhaps D is TRBD1 or TRBD2 (5 bases each). V was cut by 0 bases and J by 5 bases, with 10 bases left in between. The germline V gene encodes CDR1 LNHNV and CDR2 YYDKDF (reference sequence). The CDR3 extends over 14 amino acids.

The V call is TRBV30, the J call TRBJ2-3; no definite D call. Between the trimmed V and J ends, which lost 0 bases and 4 bases, there was a span of 11 bases. The CDR3 loop spans 14 amino acids. Germline values: CDR1 GTSNPN, CDR2 SVGIG (reference sequence). CDR3 sequence reads: CAWSVGVRADTQYF. Written as DNA, the CDR3 is TGTGCCTGGAGTGTTGGGGTAAGGGCAGATACGCAGTATTTT.

The chain carries TRBV25-1 and TRBJ2-1; 8 bases fit TRBD2. J gave up 8 bases and V 4 bases, and 4 bases lay outside the gene matches. CDR3 length: 13 residues. CDR1 is MGHDK, CDR2 SYGVNS, per germline. The CDR3 DNA follows: TGTGCCAGCAGTGCCGGACTAGCCCATGAGCAGTTCTTC. This codes for CASSAGLAHEQFF.

This clone is a singleton in its sample. J is TRBJ1-1 and V is TRBV5-4; D might be TRBD1 (5 bases). Germline V gene lookup returns CDR1 SGHNT and CDR2 YYREEE (reference sequence). This CDR3 has 12 residues. The V and J ends lost 9 bases and 1 base respectively, with 10 bases between them. The CDR3 here is CATGTANTEAFF. CDR3 bases: TGTGCCACAGGGACTGCGAACACTGAAGCTTTCTTT.

This clone was detected only once. The V gene is TRBV7-3, the J gene TRBJ2-2, with unresolved D. Germline CDR1 reads SGHTA; CDR2 reads FQGTGA. The CDR3 has 14 amino acids. V was shortened by 4 bases and J by 5 bases, with 11 bases between the two germline ends. CDR3 coding DNA: TGTGCCAGCAGCTCCTACCGAGGAACCGGGGAGCTGTTTTTT. The encoded protein is CASSSYRGTGELFF.

The chain is built from TRBV19 and TRBJ1-1, with D uncertain. CDR3 length: 14 amino acids. Germline CDR1 reads LNHDA; CDR2 reads SQIVND (reference sequence). The V gene lost 2 bases and the J gene lost 4 bases, with 11 bases spanning the gap. CDR3 DNA sequence: TGTGCCAGTAGTATAATGGGTGCTGGCACTGAAGCTTTCTTT. Translating it yields CASSIMGAGTEAFF.